This T cell receptor (beta chain) appears in the sequencing data of a study of tumor-infiltrating lymphocytes in primary liver carcinoma. Points from the study as a whole: It was in tumors, not blood, that the top-250-clone fraction was significantly higher (p = 0.039).

A constant-region primer primed TCR beta cDNA synthesis from 500 to 550 ng of total RNA. Three nested multiplex PCR rounds of slightly modified ARM-PCR generated TCR beta libraries. With TRBV1-TRBV30 forward primers and a C-beta reverse primer, the first two PCR rounds were run for approximately 10 cycles each. TCRdb reprocessed the multiplex PCR reads with MiXCR, giving one entry per CDR3 protein. This table holds 330,000 or so distinct CDR3 sequences, roughly 61% found once. This CDR3 is 13 amino acids long. The germline gives CDR1 MNHEY, CDR2 SVGEGT. Alongside blood RNA obtained from unsorted whole blood, germline DNA was also extracted. Infection with HBV was chronic in patients; they were treatment-naive. On this clonotype: As yet, its antigen is unknown. A read error is possible here, since a much larger clone lies one base away.

The clonotype originates from a middle-aged man with primary liver carcinoma and hepatitis B virus infection. Specimen: peripheral blood. The V and J genes are TRBV6-2 or TRBV6-3 and TRBJ2-5, with TRBD2 as a possible D gene (6 bases). In DNA form, the CDR3 reads TGTGGCAGCAGGGAGACTAGGGTGGAGACCCAGTACTTC. This translates into CGSRETRVETQYF.